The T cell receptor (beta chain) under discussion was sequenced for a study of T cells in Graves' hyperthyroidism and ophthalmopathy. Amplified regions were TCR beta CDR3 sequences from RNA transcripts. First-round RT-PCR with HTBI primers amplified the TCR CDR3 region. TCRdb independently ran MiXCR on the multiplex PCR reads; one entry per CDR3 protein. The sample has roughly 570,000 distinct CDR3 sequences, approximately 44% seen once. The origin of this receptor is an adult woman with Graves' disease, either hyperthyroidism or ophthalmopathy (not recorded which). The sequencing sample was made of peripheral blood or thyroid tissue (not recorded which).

In DNA form, the CDR3 reads TGTGCCAGCAATTTCTCTTTTAACTATGGCTACACCTTC. Translating gives CASNFSFNYGYTF. The V gene is TRBV11-2, the J gene TRBJ1-2; D uncertain. Germline CDR1 is SGHAT and CDR2 is FQNNGV. The CDR3 has 13 residues. Deletions cut 7 bases from V and 1 base from J, with 10 bases between.